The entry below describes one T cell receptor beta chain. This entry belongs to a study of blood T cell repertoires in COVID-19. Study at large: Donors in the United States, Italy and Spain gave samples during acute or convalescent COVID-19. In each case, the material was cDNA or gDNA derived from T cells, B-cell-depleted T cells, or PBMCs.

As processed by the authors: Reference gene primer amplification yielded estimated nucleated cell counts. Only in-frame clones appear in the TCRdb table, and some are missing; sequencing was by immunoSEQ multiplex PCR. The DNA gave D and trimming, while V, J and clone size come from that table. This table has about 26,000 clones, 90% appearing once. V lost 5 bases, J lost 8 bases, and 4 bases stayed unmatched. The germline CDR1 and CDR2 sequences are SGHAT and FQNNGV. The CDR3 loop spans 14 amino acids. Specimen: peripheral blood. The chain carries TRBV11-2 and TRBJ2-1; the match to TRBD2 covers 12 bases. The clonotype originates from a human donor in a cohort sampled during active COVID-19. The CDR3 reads CASSPGLAGHEQFF. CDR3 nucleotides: TGTGCCAGCAGCCCAGGACTAGCGGGACATGAGCAGTTCTTC.